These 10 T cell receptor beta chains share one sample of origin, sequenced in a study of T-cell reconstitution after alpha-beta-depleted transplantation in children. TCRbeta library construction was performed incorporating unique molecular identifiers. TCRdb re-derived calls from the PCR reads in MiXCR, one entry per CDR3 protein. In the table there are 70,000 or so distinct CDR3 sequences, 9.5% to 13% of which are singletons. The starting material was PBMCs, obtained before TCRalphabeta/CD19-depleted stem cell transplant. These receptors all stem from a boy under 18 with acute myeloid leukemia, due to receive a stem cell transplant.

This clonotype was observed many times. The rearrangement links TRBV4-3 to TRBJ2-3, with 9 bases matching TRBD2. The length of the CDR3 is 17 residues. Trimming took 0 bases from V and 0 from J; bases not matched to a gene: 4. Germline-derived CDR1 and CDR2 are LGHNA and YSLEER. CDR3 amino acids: CASSQDLAGLSTDTQYF. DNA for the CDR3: TGCGCCAGCAGCCAAGATCTAGCGGGGTTAAGCACAGATACGCAGTATTTT.

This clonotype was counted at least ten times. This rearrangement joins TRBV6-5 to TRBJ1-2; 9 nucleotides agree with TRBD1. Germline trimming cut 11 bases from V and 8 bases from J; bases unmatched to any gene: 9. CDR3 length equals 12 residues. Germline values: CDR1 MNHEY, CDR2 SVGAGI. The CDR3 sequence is CAATRDREGYTF. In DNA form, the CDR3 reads TGTGCCGCAACCCGGGACAGGGAGGGCTACACCTTC.

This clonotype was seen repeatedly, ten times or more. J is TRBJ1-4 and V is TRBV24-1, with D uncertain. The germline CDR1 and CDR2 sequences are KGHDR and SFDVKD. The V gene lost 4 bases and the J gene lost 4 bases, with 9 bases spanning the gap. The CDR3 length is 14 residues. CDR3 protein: CATSDSDYNEKLFF. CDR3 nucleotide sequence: TGTGCCACCAGTGACTCCGACTATAATGAAAAACTGTTTTTT.

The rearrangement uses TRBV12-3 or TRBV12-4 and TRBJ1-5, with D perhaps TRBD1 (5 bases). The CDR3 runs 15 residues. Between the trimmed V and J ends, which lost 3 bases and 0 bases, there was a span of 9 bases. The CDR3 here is CASSLTENSNQPQHF. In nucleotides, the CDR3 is TGTGCCAGCAGTTTGACAGAGAATAGCAATCAGCCCCAGCATTTT.

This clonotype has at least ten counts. The CDR3 region has the DNA TGCGCCAGCAGCCAAGATCGGCCGGGAGGATACGAGCAGTACTTC. This codes for CASSQDRPGGYEQYF. This chain uses TRBV4-3 with TRBJ2-7; 7 positions match TRBD2. Losses at the gene ends were 0 bases for V and 4 bases for J; bases not matched to a gene: 6. The CDR3 is 15 amino acids. Germline CDR1 and CDR2: LGHNA and YSLEER.

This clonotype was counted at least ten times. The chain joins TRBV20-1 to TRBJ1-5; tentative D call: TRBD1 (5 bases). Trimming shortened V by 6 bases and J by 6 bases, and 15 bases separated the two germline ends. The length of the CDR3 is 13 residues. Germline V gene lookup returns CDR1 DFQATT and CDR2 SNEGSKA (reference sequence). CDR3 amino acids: CSAREGSGQPQHF. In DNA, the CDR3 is TGCAGTGCCAGGGAAGGATCGGGTCAGCCCCAGCATTTT.

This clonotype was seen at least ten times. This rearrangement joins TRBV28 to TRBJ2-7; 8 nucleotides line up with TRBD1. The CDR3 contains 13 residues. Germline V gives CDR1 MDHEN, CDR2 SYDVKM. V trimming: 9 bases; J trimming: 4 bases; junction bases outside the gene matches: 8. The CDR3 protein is CASSGTGLYEQYF. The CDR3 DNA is TGTGCCAGTTCCGGGACAGGCTTGTACGAGCAGTACTTC.

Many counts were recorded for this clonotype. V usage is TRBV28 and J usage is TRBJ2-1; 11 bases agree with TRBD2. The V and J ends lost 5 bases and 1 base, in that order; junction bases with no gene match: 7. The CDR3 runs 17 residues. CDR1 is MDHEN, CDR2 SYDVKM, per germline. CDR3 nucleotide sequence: TGTGCCAGCAGTCCAGAACTAGCGGGAGTTTCCTACAATGAGCAGTTCTTC. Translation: CASSPELAGVSYNEQFF.

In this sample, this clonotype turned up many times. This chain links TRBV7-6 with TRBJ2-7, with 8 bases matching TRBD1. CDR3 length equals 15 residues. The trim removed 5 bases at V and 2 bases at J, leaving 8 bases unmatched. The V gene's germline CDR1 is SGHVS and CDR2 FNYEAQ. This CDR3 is CASSHGQGPPYEQYV. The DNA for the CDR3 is TGTGCCAGCAGCCACGGACAGGGTCCCCCCTACGAGCAGTACGTC.

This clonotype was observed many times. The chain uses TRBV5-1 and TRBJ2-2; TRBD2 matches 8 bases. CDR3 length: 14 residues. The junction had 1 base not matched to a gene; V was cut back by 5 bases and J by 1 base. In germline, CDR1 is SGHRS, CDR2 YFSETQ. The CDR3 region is CASRSGGNTGELFF. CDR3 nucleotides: TGCGCCAGCAGGAGCGGGGGGAACACCGGGGAGCTGTTTTTT.